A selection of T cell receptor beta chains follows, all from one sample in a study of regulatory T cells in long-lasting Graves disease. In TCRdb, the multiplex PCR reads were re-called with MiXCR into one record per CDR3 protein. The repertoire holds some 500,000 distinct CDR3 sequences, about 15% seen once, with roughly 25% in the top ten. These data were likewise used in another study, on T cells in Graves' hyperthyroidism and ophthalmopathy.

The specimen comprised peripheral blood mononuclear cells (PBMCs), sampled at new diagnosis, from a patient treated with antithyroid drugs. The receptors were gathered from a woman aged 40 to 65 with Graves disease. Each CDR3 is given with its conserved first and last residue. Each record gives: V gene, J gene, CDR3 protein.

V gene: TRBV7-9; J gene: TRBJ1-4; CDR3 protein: CASSFEGVNEKLFF
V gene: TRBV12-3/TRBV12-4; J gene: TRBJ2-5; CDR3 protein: CASSWGSRQETQYF
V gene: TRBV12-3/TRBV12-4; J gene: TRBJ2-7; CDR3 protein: CASSFRRQAHEQYF
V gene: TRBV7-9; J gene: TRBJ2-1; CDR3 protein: CASSLGGLAGTEQFF
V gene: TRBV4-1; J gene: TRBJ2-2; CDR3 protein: CASSQGIVETGELFF
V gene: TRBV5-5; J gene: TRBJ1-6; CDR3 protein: CASSLYDRRNSPLHF
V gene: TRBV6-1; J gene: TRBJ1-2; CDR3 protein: CASSLTGSEDGYTF
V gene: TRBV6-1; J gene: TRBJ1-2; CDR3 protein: CASSEDLPVRGGYGYTF
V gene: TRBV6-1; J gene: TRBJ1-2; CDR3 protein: CASTSGTGVLYGYTF
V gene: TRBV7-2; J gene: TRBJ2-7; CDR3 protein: CASSFQLTGFSSYEQYF
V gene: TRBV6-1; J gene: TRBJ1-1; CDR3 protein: CASGVWGGDTEAFF
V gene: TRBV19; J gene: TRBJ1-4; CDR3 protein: CASVRKDRTNEKLFF
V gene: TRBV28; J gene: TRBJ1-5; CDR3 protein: CASSLSLGDQPQHF
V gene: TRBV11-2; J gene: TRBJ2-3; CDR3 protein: CASSLSGVLADTQYF
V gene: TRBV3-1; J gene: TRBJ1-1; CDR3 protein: CASSQDRFGAGRTEAFF
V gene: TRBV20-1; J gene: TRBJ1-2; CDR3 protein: CSARTDRQGIYGYTF
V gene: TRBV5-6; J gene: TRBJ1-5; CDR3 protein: CASSYRGWGQPQHF
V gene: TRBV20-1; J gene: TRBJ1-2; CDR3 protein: CSARVVGTTYGYTF
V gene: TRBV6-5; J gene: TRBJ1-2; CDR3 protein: CASSYKGYYGYTF
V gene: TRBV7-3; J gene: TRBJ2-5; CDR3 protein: CASSPRGGARETQYF